These 13 T cell receptor beta chains share one sample of origin, sequenced in a study of blood T cell repertoires in COVID-19. Some clones are missing from TCRdb's copy, which holds only in-frame ones; the method was immunoSEQ multiplex PCR. Of over 400,000 clones in the sample, approximately 85% were seen once. Source material: peripheral blood. The receptors were gathered from a human donor in a cohort sampled during active COVID-19.

This chain connects TRBV29-1 to TRBJ2-1; TRBD2 agrees at 10 bases. Trimming removed 6 bases from V and 3 bases from J; junction bases left unmatched: 8. The germline CDR1 and CDR2 sequences are SQVTM and ANQGSEA. The CDR3 length is 15 residues. The CDR3 DNA follows: TGCAGCGTGCGGACTAGCGGAGCCTTCTACAATGAGCAGTTCTTC. As protein: CSVRTSGAFYNEQFF.

This clone was recorded only once. This chain connects TRBV2 to TRBJ1-1; 8 bases fit TRBD1. J gave up 1 base and V 4 bases, and 8 bases lay outside the gene matches. Germline CDR1 reads SNHLY; CDR2 reads FYNNEI. The CDR3 spans 16 residues. DNA for the CDR3: TGTGCCAGCAGTGGCAGGGGGCAATTCCCGAACACTGAAGCTTTCTTT. Its translation: CASSGRGQFPNTEAFF. The full variable domain, its missing parts supplied by reference TRBV2 and TRBJ1-1, is EPEVTQTPSHQVTQMGQEVILRCVPISNHLYFYWYRQILGQKVEFLVSFYNNEISEKSEIFDDQFSVERPDGSNFTLKIRSTKLEDSAMYFCASSGRGQFPNTEAFFGQGTRLTVV.

The table lists this clone with a few counts. The chain recombines TRBV2 with TRBJ1-5; D gene ambiguous. CDR3 length equals 12 residues. The germline CDR1 and CDR2 sequences are SNHLY and FYNNEI. Trimming shortened V by 8 bases and J by 0 bases, and 5 bases separated the two germline ends. The CDR3 reads CASENSNQPQHF. In nucleotides, the CDR3 is TGTGCCAGCGAGAATAGCAATCAGCCCCAGCATTTT.

The rearrangement uses TRBV30 and TRBJ2-5, with D unresolved. CDR3 length equals 13 residues. The V end was cut by 1 base, the J end by 5 bases, with 11 bases between. Germline-derived CDR1 and CDR2 are GTSNPN and SVGIG (reference sequence). The CDR3 loop reads CAWSAPPGETQYF. For the CDR3, the DNA is TGTGCCTGGAGTGCGCCCCCCGGGGAGACCCAGTACTTC. The full variable domain, its missing parts supplied by reference TRBV30 and TRBJ2-5, is SQTIHQWPATLVQPVGSPLSLECTVEGTSNPNLYWYRQAAGRGLQLLFYSVGIGQISSEVPQNLSASRPQDRQFILSSKKLLLSDSGFYLCAWSAPPGETQYFGPGTRLLVL.

In this sample, this clone turned up a few times. The chain carries TRBV10-2 and TRBJ2-7; TRBD2 matches 13 bases. The germline V gene encodes CDR1 WSHSY and CDR2 SAAADI. The CDR3 loop spans 16 amino acids. With V trimmed by 4 bases and J by 4 bases, 7 bases remained unmatched. This CDR3 is CASSGGGTSGAYEQYF. CDR3 nucleotide sequence: TGCGCCAGCAGTGGTGGGGGGACTAGCGGGGCTTACGAGCAGTACTTC.

The CDR3 DNA reads as TGTGCCAGCAGTTACTTTTGGGGACAGGGTCCCTACGAGCAGTACTTC. Translating gives CASSYFWGQGPYEQYF. The rearrangement links TRBV6-2 or TRBV6-3 to TRBJ2-7; 9 nucleotides match TRBD1. The CDR3 spans 16 residues. CDR1 is MNHEY and CDR2 is SVGEGT in the germline V gene. The junction had 6 bases not matched to a gene; V was cut back by 1 base and J by 2 bases.

The chain couples TRBV4-1 to TRBJ2-4, with D perhaps matching TRBD1 (6 bases). Germline V gene sequence: CDR1 MGHRA, CDR2 YSYEKL. The V and J ends lost 2 bases and 0 bases respectively, with 23 bases between them. The CDR3 loop spans 20 amino acids. The DNA for the CDR3 is TGCGCCAGCAGCCAACCGCACAGGGAAACGGGGAGTTTAGCCAAAAACATTCAGTACTTC. It yields the protein CASSQPHRETGSLAKNIQYF.

This clone was counted once. The chain is built from TRBV3-1 (or the pseudogene TRBV3-2) and TRBJ2-1; 8 nucleotides agree with TRBD2. The CDR3 covers 12 residues. Trimming took 4 bases from V and 11 from J; bases not matched to a gene: 4. In germline, CDR1 is LGHDT, CDR2 YNNKEL (reference sequence). The CDR3 coding sequence is TGTGCCAGCAGCCTTAGCGGGAAGAAGCAGTTCTTC. Translated: CASSLSGKKQFF.

The J gene is TRBJ1-1, the V gene TRBV6-5, with TRBD1 identical over 7 bases. The junction had 7 bases not matched to a gene; V was cut back by 6 bases and J by 3 bases. Per germline, CDR1 MNHEY and CDR2 SVGAGI. This CDR3 is 14 amino acids long. The CDR3 coding sequence is TGTGCCAGCAGCCTGACAGGGAGTTACACTGAAGCTTTCTTT. Amino acid sequence: CASSLTGSYTEAFF.

CDR3 nucleotides: TGTGCCAGTAGTAGGACGTGGACTAGCGGCTCCTACAATGAGCAGTTCTTC. Encoded protein: CASSRTWTSGSYNEQFF. This rearrangement joins TRBV19 to TRBJ2-1; 10 bases agree with TRBD2. CDR3 length: 17 residues. J lost 0 bases, V lost 4 bases, and 6 bases had no gene match. The germline gives CDR1 LNHDA, CDR2 SQIVND (reference sequence).

The V call is TRBV7-3, the J call TRBJ2-3; D perhaps matches TRBD2 (6 bases). Trimming removed 5 bases from V and 2 bases from J, with 14 bases in between. Germline-derived CDR1 and CDR2 are SGHTA and FQGTGA. The CDR3 totals 15 residues. Here the CDR3 DNA reads TGTGCCAGCAGCGTCCTCGGGGGAATCACAGATACGCAGTATTTT. It specifies CASSVLGGITDTQYF. Drawing the rest from reference TRBV7-3 and TRBJ2-3, the complete variable domain is GAGVSQTPSNKVTEKGKYVELRCDPISGHTALYWYRQSLGQGPEFLIYFQGTGAADDSGLPNDRFFAVRPEGSVSTLKIQRTERGDSAVYLCASSVLGGITDTQYFGPGTRLTVL.

The chain is built from TRBV29-1 and TRBJ2-5; D perhaps matches TRBD2 (5 bases). The CDR3 extends over 14 amino acids. Trimming removed 0 bases from V and 2 bases from J, with 10 bases in between. Looked up from germline, CDR1 is SQVTM and CDR2 is ANQGSEA. The CDR3 here is CSVEEGRGQETQYF. The CDR3, as DNA: TGCAGCGTTGAAGAAGGTCGGGGTCAAGAGACCCAGTACTTC.

In this sample, this clone turned up once. The chain employs TRBV15 and TRBJ2-2; no definite D call. Germline assignment: CDR1 LNHNV and CDR2 YYDKDF (reference sequence). Trimming took off 0 bases at V and 2 bases at J, with 10 bases between the two ends. This CDR3 has 16 residues. The CDR3 region has the DNA TGTGCCACCAGCAGAGATGTCGTAGAAAACACCGGGGAGCTGTTTTTT. Translating it yields CATSRDVVENTGELFF. Complete variable domain (other parts from reference TRBV15 and TRBJ2-2): DAMVIQNPRYQVTQFGKPVTLSCSQTLNHNVMYWYQQKSSQAPKLLFHYYDKDFNNEADTPDNFQSRRPNTSFCFLDIRSPGLGDTAMYLCATSRDVVENTGELFFGEGSRLTVL.